This record looks at one TCR beta chain sequence and its context. The antigen remains undetermined. This record comes from a study of T-cell reconstitution after alpha-beta-depleted transplantation in children. Study findings and constraints: Where alpha-beta T cells came from about two months after transplant was reportedly several hundred expanded graft clones. Recipient T cells and thymic progenitors that survived gave rise to the high TCRbeta diversity observed at day 60 in some patients.

The germline CDR1 and CDR2 sequences are DFQATT and SNEGSKA (reference sequence). CDR3 length: 12 amino acids. V lost 0 bases and J lost 10; bases outside the gene matches: 3. Molecular barcoding with unique molecular identifiers was used for the TCRbeta library. Using its own MiXCR run on the PCR reads, TCRdb lists one record per CDR3 protein. Among hundreds of thousands of distinct CDR3 sequences listed, roughly 15% were seen once. V and J are TRBV20-1 and TRBJ2-1; 7 bases align to TRBD1. The source was PBMCs, mostly from graft donor cells, collected 360 days after TCRalphabeta/CD19-depleted stem cell transplant. The TCR originated in a boy under two years old who had a stem cell transplant for Wiskott-Aldrich syndrome, so the T cells may come from the graft donor. The CDR3 DNA follows: TGCAGTGCTAGAGATCAGGGGGAAGAGCAGTTCTTC. Its translation: CSARDQGEEQFF.